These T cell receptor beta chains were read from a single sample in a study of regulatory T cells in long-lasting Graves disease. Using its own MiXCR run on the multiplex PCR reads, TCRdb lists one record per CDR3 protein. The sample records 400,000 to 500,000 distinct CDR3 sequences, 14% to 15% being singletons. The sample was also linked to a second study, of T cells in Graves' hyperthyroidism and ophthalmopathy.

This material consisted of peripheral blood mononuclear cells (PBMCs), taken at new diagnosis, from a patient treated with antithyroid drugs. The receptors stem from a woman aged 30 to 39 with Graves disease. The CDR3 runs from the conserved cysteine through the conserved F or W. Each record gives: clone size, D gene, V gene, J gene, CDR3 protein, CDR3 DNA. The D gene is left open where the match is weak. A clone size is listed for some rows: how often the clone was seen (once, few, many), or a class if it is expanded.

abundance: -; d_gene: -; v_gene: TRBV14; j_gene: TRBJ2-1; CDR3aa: CASSQERGDPFFYNEQFF; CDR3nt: TGTGCCAGCAGCCAAGAAAGGGGGGACCCTTTTTTTTACAATGAGCAGTTCTTC
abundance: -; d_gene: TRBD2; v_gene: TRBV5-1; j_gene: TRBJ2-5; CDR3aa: CASKRLAGDQETQYF; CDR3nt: TGCGCCAGCAAAAGACTAGCGGGAGACCAAGAGACCCAGTACTTC
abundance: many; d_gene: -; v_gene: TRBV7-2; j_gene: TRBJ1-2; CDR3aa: CASSLNRGGYGYTF; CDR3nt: TGTGCCAGCAGCTTAAATAGAGGGGGGTATGGCTACACCTTC
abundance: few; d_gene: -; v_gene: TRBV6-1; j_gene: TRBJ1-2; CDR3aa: CASSPLGEGHVYGYTF; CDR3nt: TGTGCCAGCAGTCCCCTCGGAGAGGGGCACGTCTATGGCTACACCTTC
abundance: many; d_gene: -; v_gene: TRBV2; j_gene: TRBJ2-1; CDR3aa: CASSEGASNEQFF; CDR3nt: TGTGCCAGCAGTGAAGGGGCTAGCAATGAGCAGTTCTTC
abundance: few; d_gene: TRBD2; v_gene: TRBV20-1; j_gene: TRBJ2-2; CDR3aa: CSARGLAGGGTGELFF; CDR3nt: TGCAGTGCTAGGGGGCTAGCGGGAGGGGGGACCGGGGAGCTGTTTTTT
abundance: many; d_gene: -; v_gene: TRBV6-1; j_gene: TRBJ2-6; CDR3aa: CATRTMSNVLTF; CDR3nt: TGTGCCACCCGGACAATGTCCAACGTCCTGACTTTC
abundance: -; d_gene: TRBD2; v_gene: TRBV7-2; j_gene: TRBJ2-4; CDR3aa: CASSLVSGTAKNIQYF; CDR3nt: TGTGCCAGCAGCTTAGTTAGCGGGACTGCCAAAAACATTCAGTACTTC
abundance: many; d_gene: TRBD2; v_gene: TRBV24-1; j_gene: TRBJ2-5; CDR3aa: CATSETSGGKETQYF; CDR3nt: TGTGCCACCAGTGAGACAAGCGGGGGGAAAGAGACCCAGTACTTC
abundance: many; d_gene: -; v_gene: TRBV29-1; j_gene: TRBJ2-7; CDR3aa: CSVVNSYEQYF; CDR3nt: TGCAGCGTTGTAAACAGCTACGAGCAGTACTTC
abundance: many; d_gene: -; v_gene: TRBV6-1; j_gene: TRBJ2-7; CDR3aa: CASRTGVTYEQYF; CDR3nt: TGTGCCAGCAGGACAGGTGTAACCTACGAGCAGTACTTC
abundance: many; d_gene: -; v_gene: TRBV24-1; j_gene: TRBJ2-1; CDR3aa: CATSDLQLDANEQFF; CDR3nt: TGTGCCACCAGTGATTTGCAGTTAGATGCCAATGAGCAGTTCTTC
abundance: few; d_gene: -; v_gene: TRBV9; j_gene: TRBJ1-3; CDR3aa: CASSVGVRSSGNTIYF; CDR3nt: TGTGCCAGCAGCGTAGGGGTACGGAGCTCTGGAAACACCATATATTTT
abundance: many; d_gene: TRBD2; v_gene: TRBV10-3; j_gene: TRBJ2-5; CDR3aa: CAISVGAGGGETQYF; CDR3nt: TGTGCCATCAGTGTGGGAGCGGGAGGAGGAGAGACCCAGTACTTC
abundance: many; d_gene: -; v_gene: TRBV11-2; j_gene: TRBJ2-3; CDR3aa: CASSLRVGQTDTQYF; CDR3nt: TGTGCCAGCAGCTTACGCGTGGGCCAGACAGATACGCAGTATTTT
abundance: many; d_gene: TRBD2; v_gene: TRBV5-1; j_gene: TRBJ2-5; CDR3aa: CASSLGLAGDRETQYF; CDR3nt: TGCGCCAGCAGCTTGGGACTAGCGGGAGACAGGGAGACCCAGTACTTC
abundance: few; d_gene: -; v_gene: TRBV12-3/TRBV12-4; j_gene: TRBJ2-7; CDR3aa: CATRRASYEQYF; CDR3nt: TGTGCCACCCGTCGGGCCTCCTACGAGCAGTACTTC
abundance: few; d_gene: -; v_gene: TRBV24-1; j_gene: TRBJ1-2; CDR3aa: CAISTRDKGGYGYTF; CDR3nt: TGTGCCATCTCCACACGGGACAAGGGGGGATATGGCTACACCTTC
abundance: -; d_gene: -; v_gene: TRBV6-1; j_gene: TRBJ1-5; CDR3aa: CASTRAWGANQPQHF; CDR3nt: TGTGCCAGCACCCGCGCTTGGGGGGCGAATCAGCCCCAGCATTTT
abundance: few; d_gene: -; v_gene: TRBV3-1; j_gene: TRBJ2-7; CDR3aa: CASSQALAPSYEQYF; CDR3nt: TGTGCCAGCAGCCAAGCCCTAGCGCCCTCCTACGAGCAGTACTTC
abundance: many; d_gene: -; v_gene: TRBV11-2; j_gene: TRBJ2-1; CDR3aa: CASSLVQSRGEQFF; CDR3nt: TGTGCCAGCAGCTTAGTCCAAAGCCGCGGTGAGCAGTTCTTC
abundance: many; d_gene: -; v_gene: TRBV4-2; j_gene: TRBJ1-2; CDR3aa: CASSQATSSRPFNYGYTF; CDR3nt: TGTGCCAGCAGCCAAGCCACTTCCTCGCGCCCGTTTAACTATGGCTACACCTTC
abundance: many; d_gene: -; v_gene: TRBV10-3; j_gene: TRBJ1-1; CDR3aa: CAISDPGGLNTEAFF; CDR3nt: TGTGCCATCAGTGACCCGGGAGGATTGAACACTGAAGCTTTCTTT
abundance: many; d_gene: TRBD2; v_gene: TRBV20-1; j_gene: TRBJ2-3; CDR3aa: CSGWASGRTDTQYF; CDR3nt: TGCAGTGGTTGGGCTAGCGGGAGGACAGATACGCAGTATTTT
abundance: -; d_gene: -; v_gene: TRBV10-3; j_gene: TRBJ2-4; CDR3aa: CAISESLSRNIQYF; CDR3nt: TGTGCCATCAGTGAGTCCCTATCAAGAAACATTCAGTACTTC
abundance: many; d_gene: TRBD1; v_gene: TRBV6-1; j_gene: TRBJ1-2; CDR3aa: CASSDLLRDSNYGYTF; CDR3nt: TGTGCCAGCAGTGACCTTCTCCGGGACAGCAACTATGGCTACACCTTC
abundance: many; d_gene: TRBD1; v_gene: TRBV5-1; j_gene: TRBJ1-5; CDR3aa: CASSLTGDRPQHF; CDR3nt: TGCGCCAGCAGCTTGACAGGGGATCGGCCCCAGCATTTT
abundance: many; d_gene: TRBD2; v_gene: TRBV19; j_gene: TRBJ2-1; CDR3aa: CASSNALAGVYEQFF; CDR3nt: TGTGCCAGTAGTAACGCCCTAGCGGGAGTATATGAGCAGTTCTTC
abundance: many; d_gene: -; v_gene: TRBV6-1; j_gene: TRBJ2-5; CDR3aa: CASSGGRSPYVETQYF; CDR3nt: TGTGCCAGCAGTGGAGGACGATCACCGTATGTGGAGACCCAGTACTTC
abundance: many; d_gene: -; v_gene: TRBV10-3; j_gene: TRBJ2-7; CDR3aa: CAISESGKSSYEQYF; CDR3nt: TGTGCCATCAGTGAGTCTGGGAAGAGCTCCTACGAGCAGTACTTC
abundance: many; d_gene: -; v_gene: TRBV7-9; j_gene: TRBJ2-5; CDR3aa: CASSLVTQETQYF; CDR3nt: TGTGCCAGCAGCTTAGTAACCCAAGAGACCCAGTACTTC
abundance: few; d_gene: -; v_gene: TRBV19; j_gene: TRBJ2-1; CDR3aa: CASIGYNEQFF; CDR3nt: TGTGCCAGTATCGGGTACAATGAGCAGTTCTTC
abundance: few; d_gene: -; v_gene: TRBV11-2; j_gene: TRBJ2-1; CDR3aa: CASSLEAGGQGNEQFF; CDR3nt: TGTGCCAGCAGCTTAGAAGCGGGAGGACAGGGGAATGAGCAGTTCTTC
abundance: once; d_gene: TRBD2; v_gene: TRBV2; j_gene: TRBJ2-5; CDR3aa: CASSPGTSGSWARETQYF; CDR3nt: TGTGCCAGCAGTCCCGGGACTAGCGGGAGTTGGGCGCGAGAGACCCAGTACTTC
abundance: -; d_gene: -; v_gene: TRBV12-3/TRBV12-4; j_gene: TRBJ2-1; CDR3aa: CASSLGGKNEQFF; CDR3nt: TGTGCCAGCAGTTTAGGGGGAAAGAATGAGCAGTTCTTC
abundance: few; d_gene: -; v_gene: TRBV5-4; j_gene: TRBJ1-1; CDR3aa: CASSFRQFNTEAFF; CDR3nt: TGTGCCAGCAGCTTTCGACAGTTCAACACTGAAGCTTTCTTT
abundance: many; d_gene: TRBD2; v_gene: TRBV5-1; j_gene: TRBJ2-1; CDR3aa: CASSLASSGKYNEQFF; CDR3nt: TGCGCCAGCAGCTTGGCCTCTAGCGGAAAATACAATGAGCAGTTCTTC
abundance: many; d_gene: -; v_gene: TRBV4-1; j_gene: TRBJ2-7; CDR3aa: CASAGIFDYEQYF; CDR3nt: TGCGCCAGCGCCGGGATTTTTGACTACGAGCAGTACTTC
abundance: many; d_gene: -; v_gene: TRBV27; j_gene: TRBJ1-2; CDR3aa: CASRGRDSDYGYTF; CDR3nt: TGTGCCAGCAGGGGCCGAGACAGCGACTATGGCTACACCTTC
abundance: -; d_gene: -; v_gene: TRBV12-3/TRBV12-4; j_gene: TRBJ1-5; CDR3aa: CASSLAPGPQHF; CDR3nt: TGTGCCAGCAGTTTAGCCCCCGGGCCCCAGCATTTT
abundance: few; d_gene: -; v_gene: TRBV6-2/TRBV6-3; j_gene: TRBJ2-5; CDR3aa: CASSYSVQAMAQYF; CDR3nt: TGTGCCAGCAGTTACTCGGTCCAGGCTATGGCCCAGTACTTC
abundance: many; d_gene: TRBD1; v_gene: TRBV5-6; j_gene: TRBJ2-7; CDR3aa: CASSLLTGNEQYF; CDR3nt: TGTGCCAGCAGCTTACTGACAGGGAACGAGCAGTACTTC
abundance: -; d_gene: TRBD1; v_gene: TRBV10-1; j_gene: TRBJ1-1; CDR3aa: CASRGQGMNTEAFF; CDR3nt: TGCGCCAGCAGGGGACAGGGCATGAACACTGAAGCTTTCTTT
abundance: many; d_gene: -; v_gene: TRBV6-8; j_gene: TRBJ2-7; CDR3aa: CASSYTSGKGLRYEQYF; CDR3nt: TGTGCCAGCAGTTACACGAGTGGGAAGGGGCTTCGCTACGAGCAGTACTTC
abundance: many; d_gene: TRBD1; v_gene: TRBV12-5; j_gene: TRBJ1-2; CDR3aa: CASGLVLGTAANYGYTF; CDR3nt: TGTGCTAGTGGTTTGGTACTGGGGACAGCAGCTAACTATGGCTACACCTTC